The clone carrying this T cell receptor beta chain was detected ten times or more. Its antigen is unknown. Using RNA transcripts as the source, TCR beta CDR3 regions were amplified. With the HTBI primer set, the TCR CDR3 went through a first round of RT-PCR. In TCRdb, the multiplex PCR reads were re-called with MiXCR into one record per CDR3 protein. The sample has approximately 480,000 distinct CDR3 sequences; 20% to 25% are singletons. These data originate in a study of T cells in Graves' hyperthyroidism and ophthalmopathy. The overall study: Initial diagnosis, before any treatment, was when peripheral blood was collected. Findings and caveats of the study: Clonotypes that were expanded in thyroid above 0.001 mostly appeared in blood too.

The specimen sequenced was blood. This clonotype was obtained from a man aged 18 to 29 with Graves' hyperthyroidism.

For the CDR3, the DNA is TGCGCCAGCAGCCAAGATACGGGAAGTCAGCCCCAGCATTTT. This encodes CASSQDTGSQPQHF. The chain employs TRBV4-1 and TRBJ1-5; no clear D. The germline V gene encodes CDR1 MGHRA and CDR2 YSYEKL. The CDR3 extends over 14 amino acids. V lost 0 bases and J 6 bases, leaving 9 bases between the germline ends.